Listed below are T cell receptor beta chains from one sample, sequenced in a study of TIL therapy for anti-PD-1-resistant metastatic lung cancer. Clones were sequenced by immunoSEQ multiplex PCR, and TCRdb holds only the in-frame ones, with some missing. The sample records more than 90,000 clones, around 71% being singletons. The sequenced sample was tumor tissue, obtained at baseline. These receptor sequences come from a person aged 25-85 years with non-small cell lung cancer. The CDR3 runs from the conserved cysteine through the conserved F or W. D genes are given only for firm matches. Clone sizes are given selectively: once, few, many, or a class where the clone is expanded.

j_call	clone_size	v_call	d_call	cdr3_nt	cdr3_aa
TRBJ2-7	.	TRBV28	TRBD1	TGTGCCAGCAGTGTGCCGGGACAGGGCTACGAGCAGTACTTC	CASSVPGQGYEQYF
TRBJ2-1	.	TRBV2	TRBD2	TGTGCCAGCAGTGAACGGGGGGGAGCATATGAGCAGTTCTTC	CASSERGGAYEQFF
TRBJ1-2	.	TRBV28	.	TGTGCCAGCAGGTGGGGACCTGGTGGCTACACCTTC	CASRWGPGGYTF
TRBJ2-7	.	TRBV2	.	TGTGCCAGCATGCGGGGCGATGTTTCCTACGAGCAGTACTTC	CASMRGDVSYEQYF
TRBJ2-5	.	TRBV5-6	TRBD2	TGTGCCAGCAGCACCTACGGGGAGGGTGGACAGACCCAGTACTTC	CASSTYGEGGQTQYF
TRBJ2-1	.	TRBV7-2	.	TGTGCCAGCAGCTTGGGAGGGGCTAGGGGGGCCAATGAGCAGTTCTTC	CASSLGGARGANEQFF
TRBJ2-7	.	TRBV3-1/TRBV3-2	.	TGTGCCAGCAGCCCCAAGGGAGACAGGCCCGAGCAGTACTTC	CASSPKGDRPEQYF
TRBJ1-5	few	TRBV2	TRBD1	TGTGCCAGCATTAGGGACAGGACCAATCAGCCCCAGCATTTT	CASIRDRTNQPQHF
TRBJ2-7	few	TRBV19	TRBD2	TGTGCCAGCGGGACTAGCGGGAGGTCCCTCTACGAGCAGTACTTC	CASGTSGRSLYEQYF
TRBJ2-5	.	TRBV18	TRBD2	TGTGCCAGCTCACCAGGGAGACTAGCGGGATGGGAGACCCAGTACTTC	CASSPGRLAGWETQYF
TRBJ1-2	many	TRBV30	.	TGTGCCTGGAGTGCCCAGGGAAACTATGGCTACACCTTC	CAWSAQGNYGYTF
TRBJ1-5	.	TRBV5-6	TRBD1	TGTGCCAGCAGCTCCCTCCGGGACAGGGTATGGTTAGGCAATCAGCCCCAGCATTTT	CASSSLRDRVWLGNQPQHF
TRBJ2-7	.	TRBV4-1	TRBD1	TGCGCCAGCAGCCAAATTGAGAGACAGGGGTCCTACGAGCAGTACTTC	CASSQIERQGSYEQYF
TRBJ2-6	once	TRBV6-2/TRBV6-3	.	TGTGCCAGCAGCCTAGGGGCCGACCTCTCTGGGGCCAACGTCCTGACTTTC	CASSLGADLSGANVLTF
TRBJ2-5	.	TRBV18	.	TGTGCCAGCTCACCACCCGCCCAACTGAACAGGAAAGCCGGTGCGGAGACCCAGTACTTC	CASSPPAQLNRKAGAETQYF
TRBJ1-3	.	TRBV9	TRBD1	TGTGCCAGCAGCGTTACAGGGGACCTCTCTGGAAACACCATATATTTT	CASSVTGDLSGNTIYF
TRBJ1-4	.	TRBV30	.	TGTGCCTGGAGGGACTCCTCGGGAGAAAAACTGTTTTTT	CAWRDSSGEKLFF
TRBJ2-2	.	TRBV6-1	TRBD2	TGTGCCAGCAGTGAAAGACTAGCGGGAGGGGACACCGGGGAGCTGTTTTTT	CASSERLAGGDTGELFF
TRBJ2-3	.	TRBV5-6	.	TGTGCCAGCAGCTTGGCCGGGGCGGATACGCAGTATTTT	CASSLAGADTQYF
TRBJ2-7	many	TRBV2	TRBD1	TGTGCCAGCGCAGACAGGGGAGTCGCCTACGAGCAGTACTTC	CASADRGVAYEQYF
TRBJ1-5	once	TRBV6-6	TRBD1	TGTGCCAGCAGTGGGATGACAGGGGTGCAGCCCCAGCATTTT	CASSGMTGVQPQHF
TRBJ2-7	.	TRBV7-2	TRBD2	TGTGCCAGCAGCTTAGGGACTAGCGGCTCCTACGAGCAGTACTTC	CASSLGTSGSYEQYF
TRBJ2-1	.	TRBV21-1	.	TGTGCCAGCACCGACCAGGGGAGTATGAGATCCTACAATGAGCAGTTCTTC	CASTDQGSMRSYNEQFF
TRBJ2-2	.	TRBV7-7	.	TGTGCCAGCAGCTCAAGTTCGGGCGGGGAGCTGTTTTTT	CASSSSSGGELFF
TRBJ2-2	.	TRBV5-5	TRBD1	TGTGCCAGCAGCCGCCCGGAGGGGGGACAGGGCACCGGGGAGCTGTTTTTT	CASSRPEGGQGTGELFF
TRBJ1-1	few	TRBV5-5	.	TGTGCCAGCAGCTTGTTAGGGAAAGATTCAGCTTTCTTT	CASSLLGKDSAFF
TRBJ2-5	few	TRBV4-3	.	TGCGCCAGCAGCCGTTCAGTGAATACCCTGGGAGAGACCCAGTACTTC	CASSRSVNTLGETQYF
TRBJ2-5	.	TRBV28	.	TGTGCCAGTCTAGCGCGGGAGACCCAGTACTTC	CASLARETQYF
TRBJ2-3	.	TRBV7-9	.	TGTGCCAGCAGCTTAGCTGATACGCAGTATTTT	CASSLADTQYF
TRBJ2-1	.	TRBV19	TRBD2	TGTGCCAGTAGTATATCCGGCGGGGGGACCTACAATGAGCAGTTCTTC	CASSISGGGTYNEQFF
TRBJ2-1	.	TRBV3-1/TRBV3-2	TRBD2	TGTGCCAGCAGCCATCCTTATTTAGCGGGATCCAATGAGCAGTTCTTC	CASSHPYLAGSNEQFF
TRBJ2-2	.	TRBV3-1/TRBV3-2	.	TGTGCCAGCAGCCTGAACACCGGGGAGCTGTTTTTT	CASSLNTGELFF
TRBJ2-5	.	TRBV5-4	.	TGTGCCAGCAGCTTAGGCGAGGAGACCCAGTACTTC	CASSLGEETQYF
TRBJ1-4	many	TRBV19	TRBD1	TGTGCCAGTAGTACCCAGGGGGCGCCGGATGAAAAACTGTTTTTT	CASSTQGAPDEKLFF
TRBJ2-4	.	TRBV7-8	.	TGTGCCAGCAGCCCAACACCGTCCAAAAACATTCAGTACTTC	CASSPTPSKNIQYF
TRBJ2-1	.	TRBV7-9	.	TGTGCCAGCAGCTTCGGCCTTAAGAAGGACAATGAGCAGTTCTTC	CASSFGLKKDNEQFF
TRBJ2-5	.	TRBV4-1	TRBD1	TGCGCCAGCAGCCTGGGGACAGGGATTGAGACCCAGTACTTC	CASSLGTGIETQYF